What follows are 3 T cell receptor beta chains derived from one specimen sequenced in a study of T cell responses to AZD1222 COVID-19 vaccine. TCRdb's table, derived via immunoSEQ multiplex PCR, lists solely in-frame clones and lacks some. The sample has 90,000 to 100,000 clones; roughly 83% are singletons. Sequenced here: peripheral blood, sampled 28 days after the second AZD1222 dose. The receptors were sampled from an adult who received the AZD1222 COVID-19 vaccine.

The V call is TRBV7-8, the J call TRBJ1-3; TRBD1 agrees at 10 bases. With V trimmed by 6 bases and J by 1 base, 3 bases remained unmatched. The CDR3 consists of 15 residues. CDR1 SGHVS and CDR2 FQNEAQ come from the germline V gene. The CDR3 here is CASSGQGVSGNTIYF. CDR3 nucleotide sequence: TGTGCCAGCAGTGGACAGGGGGTATCTGGAAACACCATATATTTT.

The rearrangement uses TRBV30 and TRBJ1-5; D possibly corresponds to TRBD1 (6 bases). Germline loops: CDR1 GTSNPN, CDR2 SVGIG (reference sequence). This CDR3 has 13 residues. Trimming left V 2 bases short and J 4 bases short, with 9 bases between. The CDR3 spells CAWSNRVNQPQHF. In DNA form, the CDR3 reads TGTGCCTGGAGTAACAGGGTGAATCAGCCCCAGCATTTT.

This chain's CDR3 is CASGRPQGPYTF. CDR3 bases: TGTGCTAGTGGCCGCCCACAGGGTCCCTACACCTTC. This chain uses TRBV12-5 with TRBJ1-2; a possible D gene is TRBD1 (6 bases). Germline CDR1 LGHNT, CDR2 FRNRAP. The length of the CDR3 is 12 residues. The V gene lost 6 bases and the J gene lost 10 bases, with 15 bases spanning the gap.